This TCR beta chain emerged from a study of response to subunit inactivated influenza vaccine. TCRdb redid the calling of the RT-PCR reads with MiXCR, one entry per CDR3 protein. The sample carries 500,000 to 550,000 distinct CDR3 sequences, roughly 25% recorded once. Findings and limits, study-wide: Each seasonal influenza vaccination, the authors suggested, recruits few new T cells.

This clonotype was counted between two and nine times. Its antigen remains unidentified. These data are also associated with another study on T cells expressing NK-cell markers. From that paper: 5'RACE template switching built TCR beta cDNA with unique molecular identifiers.

Sequenced here: CD4+ T cells sorted from PBMCs, sampled less than 13 days after vaccination. The receptor's source is a man between 45 and 60 years old who received an inactivated influenza vaccine.

CDR3 in amino acids: CASSRTWGGITEAFF. The DNA for the CDR3 is TGCGCCAGCAGCAGGACCTGGGGGGGCATCACTGAAGCTTTCTTT. V usage is TRBV5-1 and J usage is TRBJ1-1, with D possibly TRBD1 on 6 matching bases. The CDR3 loop spans 15 amino acids. Looked up from germline, CDR1 is SGHRS and CDR2 is YFSETQ. Trimming left V 4 bases short and J 4 bases short, with 17 bases between. Together with reference TRBV5-1 and TRBJ1-1, the CDR3 gives the full variable domain: KAGVTQTPRYLIKTRGQQVTLSCSPISGHRSVSWYQQTPGQGLQFLFEYFSETQRNKGNFPGRFSGRQFSNSRSEMNVSTLELGDSALYLCASSRTWGGITEAFFGQGTRLTVV.